The present TCR beta chain was sequenced within a study of OX40 agonist ivuxolimab in advanced cancers. About the investigation overall: Ivuxolimab was an agonistic, fully human IgG2 monoclonal antibody directed against OX40 (CD134), a costimulatory receptor. The point of sequencing TCRbeta in the periphery was to test whether ivuxolimab changed TCR sequence diversity and drove clonal T-cell expansion. A male proportion of almost 85% and a mean age of roughly 55 years, ranging from roughly 20 to 80, were recorded for the dose-escalation cohort. Of the approximately 54 dose-escalation patients, hepatocellular carcinoma was present in about 19, melanoma in approximately 15, renal cell carcinoma in 9 and head and neck cancer in 9. Partial responses were achieved by three dose-escalation patients, of whom one had hepatocellular carcinoma and two had cutaneous melanoma. Patients were allowed to have had prior anti-PD-1, anti-PD-L1 or anti-CTLA-4 therapy, and around 40% of the dose-escalation patients had previously received checkpoint inhibitors. The monotherapy dose-escalation portion (N of about 57 patients) of the phase I ivuxolimab trial is reported in the paper. Intravenous ivuxolimab was administered to patients every 2 weeks at six dose levels: 0.01, 0.1, 0.3, 1.5, 3 and 10 mg/kg. What the research found in general, with its limitations: Low levels of normalized T-cell clonal expansion were also shown by some nonresponding patients. Which antigens the clonally expanded peripheral T cells were specific for was not determined. On average, CD8+ T cells showed more expanded clones than CD4+ T cells after ivuxolimab. At doses of 0.1 to 3.0 mg/kg, clonal expansion of both CD4+ and CD8+ T cells in blood was seen between baseline and week 6. In the 0.1-3.0 mg/kg groups, partial responders were among the patients with the lowest normalized peripheral clonal expansion, particularly in CD8+ T cells.

Patients with a history of autoimmune disease or receiving systemic immunosuppression were excluded from the trial. Peripheral blood for TCR sequencing was drawn from every dose cohort at baseline, at cycle 4 day 1 and at cycle 7 day 1. Samples came from an open-label, multicenter, first-in-human phase I dose-escalation trial of ivuxolimab. The trial enrolled adults with locally advanced or metastatic head and neck squamous cell, hepatocellular, melanoma or renal cell carcinoma. CD4+ and CD8+ T cells were sorted separately from peripheral blood before TCR sequencing. For sequencing of the TCRbeta CDR3 region, genomic DNA was extracted from the sorted cells. The immunoSEQ Assay was used for sequencing of TCRbeta CDR3 regions. The source is immuneACCESS, and TCRdb retained only in-frame sequences with V and J called. Part of the clones is not carried over; for the studies checked, unresolved V genes explain less than half of this, and the remainder is unexplained. The sample table contains about 15,000 clones; only one count was recorded for approximately 78% of them. The ten largest clones capture 41% of the sample.

Trimming removed 2 bases from V and 8 bases from J, leaving 10 bases between the germline ends. CDR1 is given as MNHEY and CDR2 as SVGAGI, both from the germline V gene. The CDR3, cysteine through phenylalanine, is 14 amino acids long. The only DNA kept is the CDR3, 42 bases in frame from the first base. This clone was counted a single time. Its target antigen remains unknown. Qualities for individual bases were not recorded, and no much larger clone is one base off. The sequence came from an adult with an advanced solid tumor such as melanoma, head and neck, liver or kidney cancer. The sequencing here drew on CD4+ or CD8+ T cells sorted from blood, taken in a trial of the OX40 agonist ivuxolimab. Recombination linked TRBV6-5 to TRBJ1-6; no D segment can be confidently identified. The CDR3 amino acid sequence is: CASSYGVGDSPLHF. The nucleotide sequence reads as follows: TGTGCCAGCAGTTACGGGGTGGGCGATTCACCCCTCCACTTT.